These 16 T cell receptor beta chains originate from one sample sequenced in a study of molecular identifiers for immune sequencing clone quantification (dated by TCRdb to the late 2010s). Preparation of the library involved PCR. TCRdb records NextSeq 500 as the sequencer. The public reads were reprocessed in TCRdb via fastp at Q25 and MiXCR, keeping in-frame beta chains. Each CDR3 protein appears once, grouped with its most common genes and DNA. This sample is represented by over 50,000 distinct CDR3 sequences; 36% of them were singletons. The top ten clonotypes cover 3.5% to 4% of the sample. The sequencing sample was made of naive CD8+ T cells from blood, with Jurkat cell RNA spiked in. The cell subset or site label corresponds to: FACS-sorted CD8+CD4-CCR7+CD45RA+ naive T cells. The source is a human donor in good health. Some libraries in this study had Jurkat cell RNA spiked in.

This clonotype was counted a few times. It may be a read error: a sequence one base away is much more abundant. J is TRBJ2-7 and V is TRBV29-1; D might be TRBD1 (6 bases). Germline CDR1 and CDR2: SQVTM and ANQGSEA. The CDR3 is 12 residues long. CDR3 nucleotide sequence: TGCCGCGTGCGCTCACAGGGATCCGAGCAGTACTTC. Translation: CRVRSQGSEQYF.

This clonotype was found many times. The chain couples TRBV7-2 to TRBJ2-3, with TRBD2 matching 11 bases. The V and J ends lost 4 bases and 0 bases, in that order; junction bases with no gene match: 6. Per the germline V gene, CDR1 is SGHTA and CDR2 is FQGNSA. The length of the CDR3 is 17 residues. CDR3 DNA: TGTGCCAGCAGCTCCCCGACTAGCGGGGAAAGCACAGATACGCAGTATTTT. Translating it yields CASSSPTSGESTDTQYF.

This clonotype came up many times. The chain employs TRBV19 and TRBJ2-3; 9 positions agree with TRBD2. Trimming cost V 7 bases and J 4 bases; bases outside gene matches: 6. The CDR3 is 14 residues long. The germline gives CDR1 LNHDA, CDR2 SQIVND (reference sequence). The DNA of the CDR3 is TGTGCCAGTAACCCAGCGGGAGGCTCAGATACGCAGTATTTT. Translated: CASNPAGGSDTQYF.

The table lists this clonotype with many counts. The chain joins TRBV11-2 to TRBJ2-7; 7 bases fit TRBD1. Trimming removed 1 base from V and 3 bases from J; junction bases left unmatched: 3. The length of the CDR3 is 14 residues. Per the germline V gene, CDR1 is SGHAT and CDR2 is FQNNGV. CDR3 loop: CASSLGTGYYEQYF. The DNA for the CDR3 is TGTGCCAGCAGCTTAGGGACAGGATACTACGAGCAGTACTTC.

About this clonotype itself: A junction end diverges from the germline sequence, so it may reflect a read error. This chain joins TRBV28 and TRBJ2-5; 11 bases line up with TRBD1. Germline V gene data show CDR1 as MDHEN and CDR2 as SYDVKM. This CDR3 has 15 residues. CDR3 nucleotides: TGTGCCAGCAGCAAAAGGACAGGGGGCCAAGAGCCCCAGTACTTC. Translation gives CASSKRTGGQEPQYF.

The chain employs TRBV6-5 and TRBJ2-2; 9 bases match TRBD2. Germline values: CDR1 MNHEY, CDR2 SVGAGI. There are 17 residues in the CDR3. The junction had 16 bases not matched to a gene; V was cut back by 6 bases and J by 8 bases. The CDR3 loop reads CASRHDPAGGPSGELFF. The CDR3 DNA reads TGTGCCAGCAGACACGACCCGGCGGGAGGGCCTAGTGGGGAGCTGTTTTTT.

This clonotype has a handful of counts. The chain has TRBV9 and TRBJ2-7; weak D call: TRBD1 (8 bases). This CDR3 has 15 amino acids. Germline V CDR1 and CDR2: SGDLS, YYNGEE. The V and J ends lost 0 bases and 6 bases respectively, with 16 bases between them. CDR3 protein: CASSVAGGQGIEQYF. The DNA of the CDR3 is TGTGCCAGCAGCGTAGCGGGAGGACAGGGAATCGAGCAGTACTTC.

This clonotype was recorded at least ten times. The chain recombines TRBV29-1 with TRBJ2-2; either TRBD1 or TRBD2 may supply D (5 bases each). There are 14 residues in the CDR3. The germline V gene encodes CDR1 SQVTM and CDR2 ANQGSEA. V dropped 4 bases and J dropped 0 bases, with 9 bases sitting between them. The CDR3 is CSVVGVPNTGELFF. CDR3 coding DNA: TGCAGCGTTGTGGGGGTCCCGAACACCGGGGAGCTGTTTTTT.

This clonotype has ten or more counts. V usage is TRBV5-1 and J usage is TRBJ2-7, with D possibly called TRBD1 or TRBD2 (5 bases each). This CDR3 contains 16 residues. Germline V lookup: CDR1 SGHRS, CDR2 YFSETQ. Trimming shortened V by 0 bases and J by 5 bases, and 18 bases separated the two germline ends. CDR3 sequence reads: CASSLAAGTRTDEQYF. DNA of the CDR3: TGCGCCAGCAGCTTGGCTGCAGGGACCCGCACGGACGAGCAGTACTTC.

As to this clonotype: A much bigger clone sits one base away, suggesting this may be a read error. V usage is TRBV29-1 and J usage is TRBJ2-2; 13 bases line up with TRBD2. Germline loops: CDR1 SQVTM, CDR2 ANQGSEA. CDR3 size: 14 residues. CDR3 residues: CSVTSGRVTGVLFF. The CDR3 DNA reads TGCAGCGTTACTAGCGGGAGGGTTACCGGGGTGCTGTTTTTT.

A few counts support this clonotype. J is TRBJ2-5 and V is TRBV11-2; D not resolved. Germline V gene lookup returns CDR1 SGHAT and CDR2 FQNNGV. The CDR3 has 11 residues. Trimming removed 4 bases at V and 7 bases at J, with 7 bases between. The CDR3 nucleotides are TGTGCCAGCAGCTATTGGGGGACCCAGTACTTC. Its protein product is CASSYWGTQYF.

This clonotype appeared once. A junction boundary mismatches the germline segment, possibly from a read error. The gene calls are TRBV5-3 and TRBJ2-7; D is uncertain. TRBV5-3 is known as an ORF, though its function is uncertain. The CDR3 spans 13 residues. The CDR3 DNA reads TGTGCCAGCAGCTTCTGGCAAACCTACGAGCAGTACTTC. Protein sequence: CASSFWQTYEQYF.

The sample holds a few counts of this clonotype. This chain uses TRBV9 with TRBJ2-7, with unresolved D. CDR1 is SGDLS and CDR2 is YYNGEE in the germline V gene. Between the trimmed V and J ends, which lost 3 bases and 9 bases, there was a span of 10 bases. The CDR3 has 11 residues. The CDR3 sequence is CASSGPGGQYF. For the CDR3, the DNA is TGTGCCAGCAGCGGACCAGGCGGGCAGTACTTC.

Ten or more counts support this clonotype. The genes are TRBV16 and TRBJ2-3; 8 bases fit TRBD2. The V gene end was trimmed by 4 bases and the J gene end by 2 bases; junction bases not matched to a gene: 8. The CDR3 consists of 16 residues. CDR1 KGHSY and CDR2 FQNENV come from the germline V gene. The DNA of the CDR3 is TGTGCCAGCAGCCCCCGTGACGGGAGGGCCACAGATACGCAGTATTTT. Protein sequence: CASSPRDGRATDTQYF.

The sample holds one count of this clonotype. This chain uses TRBV7-9 with TRBJ2-1; TRBD2 matches at 9 bases. With V trimmed by 4 bases and J by 10 bases, 8 bases remained unmatched. The length of the CDR3 is 14 residues. Germline lookup yields CDR1 SEHNR and CDR2 FQNEAQ (reference sequence). The CDR3 region has the DNA TGTGCCAGCAGCTCCGGGACTAGCTTTGACGAGCAGTTCTTC. Amino acids: CASSSGTSFDEQFF.

This clonotype was detected only a few times. This chain links TRBV15 with TRBJ2-3, with D perhaps TRBD2 (5 bases). This CDR3 spans 15 amino acids. V was trimmed by 0 bases and J by 1 base, leaving 8 bases between them. CDR1 and CDR2 from the germline V gene are LNHNV and YYDKDF (reference sequence). CDR3 loop: CATSREVSGTDTQYF. The CDR3 bases are TGTGCCACCAGCAGAGAGGTTAGCGGCACAGATACGCAGTATTTT.